This T cell receptor (beta chain) was observed in a study of T cell repertoires in cytomegalovirus infection. Background on the study: Through public TCR beta signatures, both CMV infection and matching HLA type were indicated. Findings and caveats of the study: Cumulative frequency of public TCR beta families picked out carriers of CMV plus the relevant HLA.

TCRdb called the reads again in MiXCR, with one record for every CDR3 protein. The table has hundreds of thousands of distinct CDR3 sequences, approximately 24% seen once. This CDR3 is built from 15 residues. The V and J ends lost 0 bases and 2 bases respectively, with 10 bases between them. The germline gives CDR1 MNHEY, CDR2 SVGEGT. A note on this clonotype: Its antigen is not identified.

The genes are TRBV6-2 or TRBV6-3 and TRBJ1-1; TRBD1 might be the D (6 bases). The receptor was derived from a human donor in good health (CMV status not recorded). Some clones in this sample may be carry-over from other donors' samples. Sequencing used CD8+ T cells from PBMCs. DNA for the CDR3: TGTGCCAGCAGTTACTCGCCACAGGGCAACACTGAAGCTTTCTTT. Protein product: CASSYSPQGNTEAFF.